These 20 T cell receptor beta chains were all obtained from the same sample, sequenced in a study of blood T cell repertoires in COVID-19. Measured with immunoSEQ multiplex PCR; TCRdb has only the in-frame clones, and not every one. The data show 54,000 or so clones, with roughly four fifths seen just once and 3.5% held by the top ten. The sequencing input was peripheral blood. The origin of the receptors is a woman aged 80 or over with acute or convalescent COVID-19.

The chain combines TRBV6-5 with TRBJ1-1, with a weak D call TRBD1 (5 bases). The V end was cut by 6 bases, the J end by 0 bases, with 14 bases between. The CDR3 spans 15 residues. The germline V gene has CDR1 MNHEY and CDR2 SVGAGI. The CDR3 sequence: CASSGTAALNTEAFF. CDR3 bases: TGTGCCAGCAGCGGGACTGCGGCGCTGAACACTGAAGCTTTCTTT.

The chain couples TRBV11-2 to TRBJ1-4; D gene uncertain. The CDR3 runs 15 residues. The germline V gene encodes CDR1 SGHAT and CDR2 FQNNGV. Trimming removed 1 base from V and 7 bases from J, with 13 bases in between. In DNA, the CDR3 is TGTGCCAGCAGCTTAGGGCCGGGAGTTTCTGAAAAACTGTTTTTT. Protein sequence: CASSLGPGVSEKLFF.

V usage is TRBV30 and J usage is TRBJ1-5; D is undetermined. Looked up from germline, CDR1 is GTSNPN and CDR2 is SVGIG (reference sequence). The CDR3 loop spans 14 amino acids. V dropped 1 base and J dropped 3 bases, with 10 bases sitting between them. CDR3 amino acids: CAWSGGRANQPQHF. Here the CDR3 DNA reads TGTGCCTGGAGTGGTGGGCGGGCCAATCAGCCCCAGCATTTT.

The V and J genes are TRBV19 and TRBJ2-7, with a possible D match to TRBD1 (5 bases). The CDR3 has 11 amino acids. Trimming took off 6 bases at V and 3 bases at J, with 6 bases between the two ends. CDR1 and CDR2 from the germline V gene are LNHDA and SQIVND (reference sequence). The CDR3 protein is CASSTGYEQYF. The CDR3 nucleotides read TGTGCCAGTAGCACAGGCTACGAGCAGTACTTC. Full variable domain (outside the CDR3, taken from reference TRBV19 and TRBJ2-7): DGGITQSPKYLFRKEGQNVTLSCEQNLNHDAMYWYRQDPGQGLRLIYYSQIVNDFQKGDIAEGYSVSREKKESFPLTVTSAQKNPTAFYLCASSTGYEQYFGPGTRLTVT.

CDR3 coding DNA: TGTGCCAGCAGCTTAGTCGTAGCGGCTACCTACGAGCAGTACTTC. Translating it yields CASSLVVAATYEQYF. The chain is built from TRBV11-2 and TRBJ2-7; D may be TRBD2 (6 bases). Germline V CDR1 and CDR2: SGHAT, FQNNGV. The CDR3 loop spans 15 amino acids. V lost 1 base and J lost 2, with 12 bases in between.

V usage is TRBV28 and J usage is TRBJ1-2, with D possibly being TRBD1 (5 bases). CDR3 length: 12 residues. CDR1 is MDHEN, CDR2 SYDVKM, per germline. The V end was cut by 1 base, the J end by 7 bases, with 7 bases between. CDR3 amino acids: CASSLLGPGYTF. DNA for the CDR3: TGTGCCAGCAGTTTATTGGGGCCTGGCTACACCTTC.

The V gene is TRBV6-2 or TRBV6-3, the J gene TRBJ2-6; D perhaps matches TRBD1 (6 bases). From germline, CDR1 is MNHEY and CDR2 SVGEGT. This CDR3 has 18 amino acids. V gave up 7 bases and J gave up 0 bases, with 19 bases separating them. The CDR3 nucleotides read TGTGCCAGCACCCCACACACCGGACAGTCCTCTGGGGCCAACGTCCTGACTTTC. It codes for CASTPHTGQSSGANVLTF.

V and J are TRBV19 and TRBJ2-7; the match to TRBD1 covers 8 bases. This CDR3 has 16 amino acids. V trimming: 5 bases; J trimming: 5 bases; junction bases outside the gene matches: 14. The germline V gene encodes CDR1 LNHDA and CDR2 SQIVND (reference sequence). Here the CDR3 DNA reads TGTGCCAGTAGTGTTAACCGGGACAGGCATCAAAACGAGCAGTACTTC. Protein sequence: CASSVNRDRHQNEQYF.

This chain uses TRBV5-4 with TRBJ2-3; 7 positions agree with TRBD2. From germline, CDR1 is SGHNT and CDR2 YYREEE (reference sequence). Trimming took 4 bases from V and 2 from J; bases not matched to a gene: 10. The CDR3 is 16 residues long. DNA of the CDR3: TGTGCCAGCAGCCCGGAAGCGGGGACGGTCACAGATACGCAGTATTTT. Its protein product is CASSPEAGTVTDTQYF.

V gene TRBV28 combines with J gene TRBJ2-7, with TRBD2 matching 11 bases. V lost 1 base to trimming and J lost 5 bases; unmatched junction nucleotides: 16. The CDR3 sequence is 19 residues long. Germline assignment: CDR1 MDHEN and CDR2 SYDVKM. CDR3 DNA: TGTGCCAGCAGTTTATTTCGGGGTAGCGGGAGGGCCGTCGGAAACGAGCAGTACTTC. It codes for CASSLFRGSGRAVGNEQYF.

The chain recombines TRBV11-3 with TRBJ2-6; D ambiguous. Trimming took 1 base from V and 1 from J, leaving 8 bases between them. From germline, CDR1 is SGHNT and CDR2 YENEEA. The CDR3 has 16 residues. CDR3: CASSLGFRSGANVLTF. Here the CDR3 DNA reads TGTGCCAGCAGCTTAGGATTTCGGTCTGGGGCCAACGTCCTGACTTTC.

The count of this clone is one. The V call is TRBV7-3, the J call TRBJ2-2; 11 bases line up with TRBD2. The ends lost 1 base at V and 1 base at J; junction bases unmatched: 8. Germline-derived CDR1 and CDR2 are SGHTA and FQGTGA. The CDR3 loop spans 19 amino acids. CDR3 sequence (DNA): TGTGCCAGCAGCTTAAGGCCTCAGACTAGCGGGGTGAACACCGGGGAGCTGTTTTTT. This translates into CASSLRPQTSGVNTGELFF.

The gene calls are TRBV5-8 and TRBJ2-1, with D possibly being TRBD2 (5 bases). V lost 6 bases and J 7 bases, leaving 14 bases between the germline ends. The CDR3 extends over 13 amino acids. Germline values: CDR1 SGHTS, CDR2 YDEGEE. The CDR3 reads CASMGSFGNEQFF. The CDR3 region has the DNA TGTGCCAGCATGGGGAGTTTCGGTAATGAGCAGTTCTTC.

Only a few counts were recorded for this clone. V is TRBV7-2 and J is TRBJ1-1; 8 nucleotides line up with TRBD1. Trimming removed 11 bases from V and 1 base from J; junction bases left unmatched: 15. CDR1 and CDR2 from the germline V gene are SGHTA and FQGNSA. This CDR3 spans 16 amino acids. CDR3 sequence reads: CAYRFNRQGANTEAFF. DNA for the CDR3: TGTGCCTATAGGTTTAACCGGCAGGGGGCGAACACTGAAGCTTTCTTT.

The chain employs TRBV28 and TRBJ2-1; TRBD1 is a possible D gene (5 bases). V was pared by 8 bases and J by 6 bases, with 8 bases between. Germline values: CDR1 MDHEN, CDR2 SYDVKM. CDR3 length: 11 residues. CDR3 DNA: TGTGCCAGCCAGGGCTTCAATGAGCAGTTCTTC. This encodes CASQGFNEQFF.

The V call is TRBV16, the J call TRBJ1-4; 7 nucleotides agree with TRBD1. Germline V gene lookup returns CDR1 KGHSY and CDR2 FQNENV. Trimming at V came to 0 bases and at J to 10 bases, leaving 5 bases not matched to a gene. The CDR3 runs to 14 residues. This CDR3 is CASSQSRGGAKLFF. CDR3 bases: TGTGCCAGCAGCCAATCGAGAGGGGGCGCAAAACTGTTTTTT.

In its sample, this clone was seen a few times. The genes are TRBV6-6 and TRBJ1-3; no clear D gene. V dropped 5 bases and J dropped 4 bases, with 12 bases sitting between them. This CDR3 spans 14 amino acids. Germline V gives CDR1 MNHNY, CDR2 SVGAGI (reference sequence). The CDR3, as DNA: TGTGCCAGCAGTGACAACTTGATGGGAAACACCATATATTTT. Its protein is CASSDNLMGNTIYF.

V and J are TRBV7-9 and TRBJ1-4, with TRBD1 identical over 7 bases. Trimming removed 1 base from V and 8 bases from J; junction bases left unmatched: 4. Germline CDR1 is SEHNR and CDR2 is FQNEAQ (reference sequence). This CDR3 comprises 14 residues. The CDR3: CASSLGQGDEKLFF. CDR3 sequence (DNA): TGTGCCAGCAGCTTAGGACAGGGAGACGAAAAACTGTTTTTT.

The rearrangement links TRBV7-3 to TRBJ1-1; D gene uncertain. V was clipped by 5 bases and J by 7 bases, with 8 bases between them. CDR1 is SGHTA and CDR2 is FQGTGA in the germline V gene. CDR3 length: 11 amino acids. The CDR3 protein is CASSQYSEAFF. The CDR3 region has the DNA TGTGCCAGCAGCCAATACAGTGAAGCTTTCTTT.

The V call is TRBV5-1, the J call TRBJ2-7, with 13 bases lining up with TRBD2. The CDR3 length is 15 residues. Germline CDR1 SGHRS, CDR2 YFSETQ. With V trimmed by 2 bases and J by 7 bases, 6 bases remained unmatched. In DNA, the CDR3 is TGCGCCAGCAGCTTAGGACTAGCGGGAGTGTCGGAGCAGTACTTC. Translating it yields CASSLGLAGVSEQYF.